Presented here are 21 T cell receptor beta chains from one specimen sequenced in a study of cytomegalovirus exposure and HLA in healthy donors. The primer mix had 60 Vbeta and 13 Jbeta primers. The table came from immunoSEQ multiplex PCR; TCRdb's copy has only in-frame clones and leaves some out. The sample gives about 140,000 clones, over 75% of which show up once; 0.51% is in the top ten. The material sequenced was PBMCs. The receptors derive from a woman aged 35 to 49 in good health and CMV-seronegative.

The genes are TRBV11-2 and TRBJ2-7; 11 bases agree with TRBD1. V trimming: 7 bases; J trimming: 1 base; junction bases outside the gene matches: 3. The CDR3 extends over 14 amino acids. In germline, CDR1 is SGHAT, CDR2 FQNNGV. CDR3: CASNRDRGSYEQYF. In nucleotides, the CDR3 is TGTGCCAGCAACAGGGACAGGGGGTCCTACGAGCAGTACTTC. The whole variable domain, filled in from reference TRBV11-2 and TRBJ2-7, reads EAGVAQSPRYKIIEKRQSVAFWCNPISGHATLYWYQQILGQGPKLLIQFQNNGVVDDSQLPKDRFSAERLKGVDSTLKIQPAKLEDSAVYLCASNRDRGSYEQYFGPGTRLTVT.

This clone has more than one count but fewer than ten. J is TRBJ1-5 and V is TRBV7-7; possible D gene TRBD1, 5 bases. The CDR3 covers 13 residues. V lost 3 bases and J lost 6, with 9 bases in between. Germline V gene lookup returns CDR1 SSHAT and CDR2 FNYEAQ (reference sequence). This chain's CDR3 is CASSLDKGQPQHF. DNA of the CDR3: TGTGCCAGCAGCTTGGACAAAGGTCAGCCCCAGCATTTT.

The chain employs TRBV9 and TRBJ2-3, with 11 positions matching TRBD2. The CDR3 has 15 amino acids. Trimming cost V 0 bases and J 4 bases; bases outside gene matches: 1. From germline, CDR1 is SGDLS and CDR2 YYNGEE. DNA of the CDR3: TGTGCCAGCAGCGTAGGACTAGCGGGACCAGATACGCAGTATTTT. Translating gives CASSVGLAGPDTQYF.

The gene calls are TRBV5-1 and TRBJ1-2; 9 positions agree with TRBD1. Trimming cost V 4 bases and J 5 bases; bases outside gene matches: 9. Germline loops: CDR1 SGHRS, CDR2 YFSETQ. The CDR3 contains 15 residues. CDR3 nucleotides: TGCGCCAGCAGCCTAGGTTGGGGACAGGGATATGGCTACACCTTC. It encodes CASSLGWGQGYGYTF.

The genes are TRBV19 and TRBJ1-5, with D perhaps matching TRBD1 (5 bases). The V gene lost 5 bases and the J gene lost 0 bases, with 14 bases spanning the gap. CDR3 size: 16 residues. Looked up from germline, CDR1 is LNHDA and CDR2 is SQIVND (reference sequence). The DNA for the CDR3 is TGTGCCAGTAGTGAAACAGGCTTTTATAGCAATCAGCCCCAGCATTTT. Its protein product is CASSETGFYSNQPQHF.

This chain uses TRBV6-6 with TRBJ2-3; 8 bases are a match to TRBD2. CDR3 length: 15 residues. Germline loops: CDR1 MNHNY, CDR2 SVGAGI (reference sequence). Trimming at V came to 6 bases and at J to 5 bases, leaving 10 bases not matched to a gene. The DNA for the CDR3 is TGTGCCAGCAGATTTAGCGGGACCGGCCGAGATACGCAGTATTTT. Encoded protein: CASRFSGTGRDTQYF.

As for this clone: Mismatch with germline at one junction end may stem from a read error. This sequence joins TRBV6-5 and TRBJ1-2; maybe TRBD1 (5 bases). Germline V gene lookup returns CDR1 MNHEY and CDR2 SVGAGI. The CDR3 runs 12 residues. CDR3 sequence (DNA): TGTGCCAGCAGTTACCCAGGGTACGGCTACGCCTTC. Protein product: CASSYPGYGYAF.

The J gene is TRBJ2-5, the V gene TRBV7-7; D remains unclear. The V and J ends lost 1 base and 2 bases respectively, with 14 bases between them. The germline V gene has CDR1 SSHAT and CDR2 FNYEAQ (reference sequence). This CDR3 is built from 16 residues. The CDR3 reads CASSLDFGFGQETQYF. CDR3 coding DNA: TGTGCCAGCAGCTTAGATTTCGGGTTCGGTCAAGAGACCCAGTACTTC.

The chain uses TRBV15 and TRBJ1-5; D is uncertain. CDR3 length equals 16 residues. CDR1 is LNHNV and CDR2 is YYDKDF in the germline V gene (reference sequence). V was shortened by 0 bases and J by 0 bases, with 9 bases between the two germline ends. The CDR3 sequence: CATSRDSPGSNQPQHF. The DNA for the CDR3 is TGTGCCACCAGCAGAGATTCGCCAGGTAGCAATCAGCCCCAGCATTTT.

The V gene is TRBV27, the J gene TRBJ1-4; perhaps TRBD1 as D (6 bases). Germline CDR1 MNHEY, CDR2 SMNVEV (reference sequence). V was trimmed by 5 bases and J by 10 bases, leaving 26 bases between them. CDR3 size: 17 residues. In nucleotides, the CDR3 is TGTGCCAGCAGTCGCGTAGGTACAACAGGGTTCTTGGTAAAACTGTTTTTT. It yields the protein CASSRVGTTGFLVKLFF.

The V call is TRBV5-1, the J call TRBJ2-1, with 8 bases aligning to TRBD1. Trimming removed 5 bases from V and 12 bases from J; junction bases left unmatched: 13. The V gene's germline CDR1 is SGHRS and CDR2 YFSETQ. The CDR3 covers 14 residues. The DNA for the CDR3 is TGCGCCAGCAGGATGACAGGGGAAGGCCCTGGGCAGTTCTTC. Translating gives CASRMTGEGPGQFF.

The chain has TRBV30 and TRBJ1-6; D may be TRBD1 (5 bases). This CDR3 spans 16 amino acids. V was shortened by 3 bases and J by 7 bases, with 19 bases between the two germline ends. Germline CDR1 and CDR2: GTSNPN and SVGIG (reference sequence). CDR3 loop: CAWSDNLTVTNSPLHF. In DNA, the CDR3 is TGTGCCTGGAGCGACAACTTGACAGTGACCAATTCACCCCTCCACTTT.

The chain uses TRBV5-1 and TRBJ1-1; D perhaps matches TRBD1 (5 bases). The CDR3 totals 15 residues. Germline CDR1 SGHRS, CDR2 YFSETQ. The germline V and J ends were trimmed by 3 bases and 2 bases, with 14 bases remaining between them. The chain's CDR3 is CASSSGGGGNTEAFF. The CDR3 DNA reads TGCGCCAGCAGCTCGGGTGGGGGGGGAAACACTGAAGCTTTCTTT.

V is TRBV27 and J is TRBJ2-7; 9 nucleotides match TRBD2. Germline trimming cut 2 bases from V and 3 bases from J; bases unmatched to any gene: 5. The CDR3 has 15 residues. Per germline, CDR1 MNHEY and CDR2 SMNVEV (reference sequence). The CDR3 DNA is TGTGCCAGCAGTTTAAGACTAGCGGACCTCTACGAGCAGTACTTC. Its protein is CASSLRLADLYEQYF.

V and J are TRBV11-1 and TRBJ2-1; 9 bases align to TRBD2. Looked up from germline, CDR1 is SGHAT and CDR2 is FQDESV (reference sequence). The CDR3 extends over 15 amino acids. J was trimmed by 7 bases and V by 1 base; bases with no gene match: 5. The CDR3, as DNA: TGTGCCAGCAGCTTAGTACTAGCGGGCCAGAATGAGCAGTTCTTC. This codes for CASSLVLAGQNEQFF. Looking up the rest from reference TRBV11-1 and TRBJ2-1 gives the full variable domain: EAEVAQSPRYKITEKSQAVAFWCDPISGHATLYWYRQILGQGPELLVQFQDESVVDDSQLPKDRFSAERLKGVDSTLKIQPAELGDSAMYLCASSLVLAGQNEQFFGPGTRLTVL.

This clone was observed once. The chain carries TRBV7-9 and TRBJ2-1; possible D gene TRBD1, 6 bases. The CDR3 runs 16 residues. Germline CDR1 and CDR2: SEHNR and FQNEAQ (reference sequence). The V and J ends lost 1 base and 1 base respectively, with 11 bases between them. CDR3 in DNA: TGTGCCAGCAGCTTAGGTCAGGGGCTATCCTACAATGAGCAGTTCTTC. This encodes CASSLGQGLSYNEQFF.

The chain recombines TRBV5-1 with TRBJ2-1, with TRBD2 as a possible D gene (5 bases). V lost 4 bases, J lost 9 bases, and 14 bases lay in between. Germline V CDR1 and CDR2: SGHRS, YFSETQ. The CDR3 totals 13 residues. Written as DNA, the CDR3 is TGCGCCAGCAGCGAACCTGGAGGTGGTGAGCAGTTCTTC. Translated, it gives CASSEPGGGEQFF.

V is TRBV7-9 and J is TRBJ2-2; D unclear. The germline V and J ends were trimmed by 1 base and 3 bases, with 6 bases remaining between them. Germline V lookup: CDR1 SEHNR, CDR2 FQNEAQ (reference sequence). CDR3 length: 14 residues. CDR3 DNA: TGTGCCAGCAGCTTAGGCGGTTACACCGGGGAGCTGTTTTTT. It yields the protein CASSLGGYTGELFF.

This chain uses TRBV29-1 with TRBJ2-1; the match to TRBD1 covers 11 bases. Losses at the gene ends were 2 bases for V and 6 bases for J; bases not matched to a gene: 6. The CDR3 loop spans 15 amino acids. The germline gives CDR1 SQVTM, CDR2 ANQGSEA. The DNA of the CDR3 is TGCAGCGTTGAAAAGGGGACAGGGGGGACCAATGAGCAGTTCTTC. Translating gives CSVEKGTGGTNEQFF.

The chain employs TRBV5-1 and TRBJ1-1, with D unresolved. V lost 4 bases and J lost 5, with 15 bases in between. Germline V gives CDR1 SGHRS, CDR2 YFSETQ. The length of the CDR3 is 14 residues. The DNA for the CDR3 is TGCGCCAGCAGCCCCCCCCAGGAGGTAACTGAAGCTTTCTTT. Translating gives CASSPPQEVTEAFF.

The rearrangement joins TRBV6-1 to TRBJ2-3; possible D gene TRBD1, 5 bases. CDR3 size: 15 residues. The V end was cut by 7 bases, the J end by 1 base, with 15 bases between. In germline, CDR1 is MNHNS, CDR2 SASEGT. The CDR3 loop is CASTGLGEGTDTQYF. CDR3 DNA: TGTGCCAGCACAGGGCTAGGAGAGGGCACAGATACGCAGTATTTT.